One sample yielded the 14 T cell receptor beta chains listed below, sequenced in a study of beta chain features in type 1 diabetes. General study points: When Type 1 diabetes patients were examined, their TCRB CDR3s proved moderately but significantly shorter in all four CD4+ subsets.

Of the isolated RNA, all was reverse transcribed, and so the sequenced material was expressed TCRB transcripts. Some clones are missing from TCRdb's copy, which holds only in-frame ones; the method was immunoSEQ multiplex PCR. The table shows approximately 170,000 clones, with 7.8% occurring only once. Antigen specificity for these receptors is unknown. The sequenced sample consisted of central memory CD4+ T cells from blood. All receptors come from a woman between 40 and 55 years old with type 1 diabetes.

This clone was found a few times. The chain employs TRBV10-2 and TRBJ2-1; tentative D call: TRBD1 (6 bases). Germline V gives CDR1 WSHSY, CDR2 SAAADI. The V gene lost 3 bases and the J gene lost 9 bases, with 12 bases spanning the gap. The CDR3 loop spans 13 amino acids. This CDR3 is CASSEQGSSEQFF. CDR3 in DNA: TGCGCCAGCAGTGAACAGGGTAGTAGTGAGCAGTTCTTC.

This clone was found once. The chain combines TRBV7-2 with TRBJ2-3; possible D gene TRBD2, 6 bases. This CDR3 has 15 amino acids. Germline V lookup: CDR1 SGHTA, CDR2 FQGNSA. Trimming took 5 bases from V and 4 from J, leaving 16 bases between them. The CDR3 region is CASSPWERAADTQYF. CDR3 DNA sequence: TGTGCCAGCAGCCCCTGGGAGCGGGCAGCAGATACGCAGTATTTT.

Many counts were recorded for this clone. This chain links TRBV7-2 with TRBJ2-6; 7 bases align to TRBD1. Unmatched junction bases numbered 4, after V lost 2 bases and J lost 0 bases. This CDR3 has 17 residues. Germline CDR1 and CDR2: SGHTA and FQGNSA. CDR3 protein: CASSLRGRLSGANVLTF. The CDR3 DNA sequence: TGTGCCAGCAGCTTAAGGGGGCGGCTCTCTGGGGCCAACGTCCTGACTTTC.

There are a few counts of this clone. The gene calls are TRBV4-2 and TRBJ2-2, with 7 positions matching TRBD1. There are 17 residues in the CDR3. From germline, CDR1 is LGHNA and CDR2 YNFKEQ. After removal of 5 bases from V and 1 base from J, the junction contained 10 bases not matched to a gene. The CDR3: CASSWQGQRGNTGELFF. CDR3 bases: TGTGCCAGCAGCTGGCAGGGACAGCGAGGGAACACCGGGGAGCTGTTTTTT.

This clone has more than one count but fewer than ten. The chain employs TRBV27 and TRBJ2-7; possible D gene TRBD1, 5 bases. V was cut by 5 bases and J by 2 bases, with 16 bases left in between. CDR1 MNHEY and CDR2 SMNVEV come from the germline V gene (reference sequence). The CDR3 is made up of 15 amino acids. The CDR3 is CASSLQSLGAYEQYF. The CDR3 DNA follows: TGTGCCAGCAGTCTCCAAAGCCTAGGGGCCTACGAGCAGTACTTC.

V is TRBV7-2 and J is TRBJ2-5; TRBD2 aligns across 8 bases. Per germline, CDR1 SGHTA and CDR2 FQGNSA. Trimming took 7 bases from V and 1 from J; bases not matched to a gene: 2. The CDR3 is 13 residues long. CDR3 in amino acids: CASNAGGQETQYF. The CDR3 DNA sequence: TGTGCCAGCAACGCGGGGGGCCAAGAGACCCAGTACTTC.

The rearrangement links TRBV27 to TRBJ1-4, with TRBD1 as a possible D gene (5 bases). Per germline, CDR1 MNHEY and CDR2 SMNVEV (reference sequence). Trimming pared 4 bases from V and 2 bases from J, leaving 8 bases between. The CDR3 is 14 residues long. CDR3 protein: CASSYGGTNEKLFF. In DNA form, the CDR3 reads TGTGCCAGCAGTTATGGGGGGACTAATGAAAAACTGTTTTTT.

This chain uses TRBV9 with TRBJ1-3; 8 nucleotides agree with TRBD1. V shed 3 bases and J 4 bases; nucleotides not matched to a gene: 6. This CDR3 spans 15 amino acids. Germline V CDR1 and CDR2: SGDLS, YYNGEE. CDR3 sequence: CASSGAGGTGNTIYF. The CDR3 DNA follows: TGTGCCAGCAGCGGCGCAGGGGGCACGGGAAACACCATATATTTT.

The V gene is TRBV5-1, the J gene TRBJ2-6, with a possible D match to TRBD1 (5 bases). The V and J ends lost 5 bases and 1 base respectively, with 13 bases between them. This CDR3 region has 16 residues. The germline V gene has CDR1 SGHRS and CDR2 YFSETQ. For the CDR3, the DNA is TGCGCCAGCAGTCCTTTAAAGGGGTCTGGGGCCAACGTCCTGACTTTC. Translated, it gives CASSPLKGSGANVLTF. The whole variable domain, filled in from reference TRBV5-1 and TRBJ2-6, reads KAGVTQTPRYLIKTRGQQVTLSCSPISGHRSVSWYQQTPGQGLQFLFEYFSETQRNKGNFPGRFSGRQFSNSRSEMNVSTLELGDSALYLCASSPLKGSGANVLTFGAGSRLTVL.

V usage is TRBV7-9 and J usage is TRBJ2-5, with TRBD2 matching 7 bases. Germline assignment: CDR1 SEHNR and CDR2 FQNEAQ (reference sequence). V gave up 2 bases and J gave up 4 bases; unmatched junction bases: 1. This CDR3 region has 13 residues. The DNA of the CDR3 is TGTGCCAGCAGCTTAAGCGGGGCAGAGACCCAGTACTTC. Its protein product is CASSLSGAETQYF.

V gene TRBV7-2 combines with J gene TRBJ2-3; possible D gene TRBD2, 5 bases. In germline, CDR1 is SGHTA, CDR2 FQGNSA. The CDR3 totals 16 residues. Trimming shortened V by 1 base and J by 2 bases, and 13 bases separated the two germline ends. CDR3 bases: TGTGCCAGCAGCTTAGGAGTCGGCGGGTACACAGATACGCAGTATTTT. Translating gives CASSLGVGGYTDTQYF.

This chain links TRBV29-1 with TRBJ1-2; D is possibly TRBD1 (5 bases). The CDR3 totals 13 residues. Trimming shortened V by 5 bases and J by 7 bases, and 17 bases separated the two germline ends. Germline CDR1 reads SQVTM; CDR2 reads ANQGSEA. The CDR3 DNA sequence: TGCAGCGTTTCCCCACAGGCGGCTGGTGGCTACACCTTC. Translating gives CSVSPQAAGGYTF.

This clone has only a few counts. V is TRBV4-3 and J is TRBJ2-5; perhaps TRBD2 as D (6 bases). Germline CDR1 and CDR2: LGHNA and YSLEER. This CDR3 spans 14 amino acids. Trimming took 1 base from V and 2 from J, leaving 8 bases between them. CDR3: CASSQGGVQETQYF. CDR3 nucleotides: TGCGCCAGCAGCCAAGGGGGGGTACAAGAGACCCAGTACTTC.

The chain joins TRBV7-2 to TRBJ2-2; 14 bases match TRBD2. The CDR3 is 16 residues long. Trimming at V came to 4 bases and at J to 5 bases, leaving 3 bases not matched to a gene. Germline loops: CDR1 SGHTA, CDR2 FQGNSA. The CDR3 DNA reads TGTGCCAGCAGCTCGGGACTAGCGGGGGTAACCGGGGAGCTGTTTTTT. This codes for CASSSGLAGVTGELFF.